This T cell receptor beta chain appears in the sequencing data of a study of cytomegalovirus exposure and HLA in healthy donors. With 60 Vbeta and 13 Jbeta primers, the PCR was carried out. In the source study's methods: A later analysis counted 65 million to 90 million unique TCR beta chains, 9.5 million to 12 million shared. Sequenced by immunoSEQ multiplex PCR; TCRdb stores in-frame clones only, minus some. For V, J and clone size, that table is used; D and trimming come from the DNA. Of about 120,000 clones listed, 70% to 75% are singletons. For this clone: Its antigen is undetermined.

Study-level points and caveats: Many donors carried some public TCRs, although rarity characterized most TCR sequences. Likely technical artifact: a cluster of highly shared sequence variants.

Germline V gene data show CDR1 as DFQATT and CDR2 as SNEGSKA (reference sequence). The CDR3 covers 11 residues. Sequenced input: PBMCs. The rearrangement uses TRBV20-1 and TRBJ2-7; D might be TRBD2 (5 bases). The clonotype was recovered from a woman in her thirties or forties in good health and CMV-seronegative. The CDR3 sequence is CTSGLLYEQYF. The CDR3 nucleotides read TGCACCTCTGGACTTCTCTACGAGCAGTACTTC.